This entry lists 18 T cell receptor beta chains sequenced from one sample in a study of T cell responses to AZD1222 COVID-19 vaccine. Generated by immunoSEQ multiplex PCR, the TCRdb table keeps only in-frame clones and is missing some. The data hold 150,000 to 200,000 clones, with over 70% observed a single time. This sample comprised peripheral blood, obtained on day 0 of MenACWY control vaccination. Every receptor here comes from an adult in good health.

The gene calls are TRBV2 and TRBJ1-5; a weak D match, TRBD1 (5 bases). Trimming removed 4 bases at V and 7 bases at J, with 11 bases between. Germline lookup yields CDR1 SNHLY and CDR2 FYNNEI. This CDR3 is 13 amino acids long. The CDR3 is CASSVSGLQPQHF. The DNA for the CDR3 is TGTGCCAGCAGTGTTTCAGGGTTGCAGCCCCAGCATTTT.

In its sample, this clone was seen a few times. V is TRBV19 and J is TRBJ1-2, with 7 bases lining up with TRBD1. Trimming at V came to 3 bases and at J to 2 bases, leaving 12 bases not matched to a gene. The germline V gene has CDR1 LNHDA and CDR2 SQIVND (reference sequence). The CDR3 is 17 residues long. Here the CDR3 reads CASSIAGTVPRNYGYTF. The CDR3 DNA follows: TGTGCCAGTAGTATTGCCGGGACAGTCCCAAGAAACTATGGCTACACCTTC.

The chain links TRBV7-2 to TRBJ2-7; a weak D match, TRBD1 (6 bases). Germline CDR1 is SGHTA and CDR2 is FQGNSA. The CDR3 extends over 14 amino acids. Between the trimmed V and J ends, which lost 1 base and 6 bases, there was a span of 13 bases. CDR3 DNA sequence: TGTGCCAGCAGCTTAGTAATGGTAGGGGGCGAGCAGTACTTC. This encodes CASSLVMVGGEQYF.

This chain uses TRBV5-1 with TRBJ2-3; the D is unclear. The CDR3 length is 14 residues. Germline V gene data show CDR1 as SGHRS and CDR2 as YFSETQ. With 4 bases removed from V and 2 bases from J, the gap between germline ends came to 11 bases. Here the CDR3 reads CASSGPGNTDTQYF. CDR3 bases: TGCGCCAGCAGCGGTCCTGGGAACACAGATACGCAGTATTTT.

V is TRBV3-1 (or the pseudogene TRBV3-2) and J is TRBJ1-2; 7 bases match TRBD1. The trim removed 0 bases at V and 5 bases at J, leaving 0 bases unmatched. The CDR3 consists of 13 residues. CDR1 and CDR2 (germline): LGHDT, YNNKEL (reference sequence). CDR3 sequence (DNA): TGTGCCAGCAGCCAAGAGACAGGGTATGGCTACACCTTC. Residues: CASSQETGYGYTF.

The CDR3 region has the DNA TGTGCCAGCAGCGACCGGACTAGCGGGAGTAGGAATGAGCAGTTCTTC. Translation gives CASSDRTSGSRNEQFF. The rearrangement uses TRBV7-9 and TRBJ2-1, with TRBD2 identical over 13 bases. V was pared by 5 bases and J by 7 bases, with 8 bases of the junction left unmatched. The germline gives CDR1 SEHNR, CDR2 FQNEAQ (reference sequence). The CDR3 runs to 16 residues.

A word on this clone: Other DNA sequences in this specimen translate into the identical CDR3. The J gene is TRBJ1-4, the V gene TRBV18; D remains ambiguous. The CDR3 is made up of 15 amino acids. Germline CDR1 is KGHSH and CDR2 is LQKENI. V lost 1 base and J lost 0, with 6 bases in between. This CDR3 reads CASSPRRSTNEKLFF. Here the CDR3 DNA reads TGTGCCAGCTCACCACGGCGATCAACTAATGAAAAACTGTTTTTT.

The rearrangement links TRBV29-1 to TRBJ2-5, with D possibly TRBD2 on 5 matching bases. CDR3 size: 11 residues. CDR1 and CDR2 from the germline V gene are SQVTM and ANQGSEA. The V end lost 5 bases, the J end lost 7 bases, and 11 bases lay between the germline ends. For the CDR3, the DNA is TGCAGCGTTCCCGGGGATGGGACCCAGTACTTC. This codes for CSVPGDGTQYF.

The V call is TRBV7-2, the J call TRBJ2-7, with 11 positions matching TRBD2. The CDR3 extends over 16 amino acids. J gave up 5 bases and V 0 bases, and 6 bases lay outside the gene matches. CDR1 and CDR2 (germline): SGHTA, FQGNSA. For the CDR3, the DNA is TGTGCCAGCAGCTTAGCTACTAGCGGGGGCCAGGACGAGCAGTACTTC. It encodes CASSLATSGGQDEQYF.

The sample holds a few counts of this clone. The V and J genes are TRBV5-6 and TRBJ1-1, with 7 bases lining up with TRBD1. CDR1 and CDR2 (germline): SGHDT, YYEEEE. V gave up 2 bases and J gave up 6 bases; unmatched junction bases: 4. CDR3 size: 13 residues. The CDR3 here is CASSFRRGPEAFF. In nucleotides, the CDR3 is TGTGCCAGCAGCTTCCGTAGGGGGCCTGAAGCTTTCTTT.

V and J are TRBV7-9 and TRBJ2-1; the D gene could be TRBD1 or TRBD2 (5 bases each). The germline V and J ends were trimmed by 5 bases and 0 bases, with 14 bases remaining between them. Germline V gene sequence: CDR1 SEHNR, CDR2 FQNEAQ (reference sequence). CDR3 length equals 16 residues. This CDR3 reads CASSRGTQSSYNEQFF. The CDR3 DNA is TGTGCCAGCAGCCGTGGGACGCAGAGCTCCTACAATGAGCAGTTCTTC.

This chain links TRBV6-4 with TRBJ2-1, with TRBD1 identical over 7 bases. The germline gives CDR1 MRHNA, CDR2 SNTAGT. The V segment lost 7 bases and the J segment 5 bases; nucleotides outside the gene matches: 14. The CDR3 runs 16 residues. CDR3 region: CASTDLRGTEDNEQFF. The CDR3 DNA reads as TGTGCCAGCACTGATCTCAGGGGGACGGAGGACAATGAGCAGTTCTTC.

The genes are TRBV6-4 and TRBJ2-1; 12 bases line up with TRBD2. The CDR3 runs 15 residues. CDR1 and CDR2 (germline): MRHNA, SNTAGT. J was trimmed by 5 bases and V by 4 bases; bases with no gene match: 3. The chain's CDR3 is CASSGLAGVHNEQFF. CDR3 nucleotides: TGTGCCAGCAGTGGACTAGCGGGAGTTCACAATGAGCAGTTCTTC.

The chain recombines TRBV7-9 with TRBJ2-7, with D possibly TRBD2 on 6 matching bases. Germline V gene data show CDR1 as SEHNR and CDR2 as FQNEAQ (reference sequence). V shed 7 bases and J shed 2 bases, with 15 bases lying between them. This CDR3 spans 14 amino acids. The CDR3 here is CASTGGDGTYEQYF. For the CDR3, the DNA is TGTGCCAGCACCGGCGGGGACGGAACCTACGAGCAGTACTTC. Using reference TRBV7-9 and TRBJ2-7 for the parts outside the CDR3, the full variable domain is DTGVSQNPRHKITKRGQNVTFRCDPISEHNRLYWYRQTLGQGPEFLTYFQNEAQLEKSRLLSDRFSAERPKGSFSTLEIQRTEQGDSAMYLCASTGGDGTYEQYFGPGTRLTVT.

The rearrangement joins TRBV6-2 or TRBV6-3 to TRBJ1-5; no firm D call. Per the germline V gene, CDR1 is MNHEY and CDR2 is SVGEGT. The ends were cut back, 0 bases at V and 7 bases at J, with 10 bases in the middle. The CDR3 sequence is 14 residues long. The CDR3 DNA is TGTGCCAGCAGTTACTCGTCGGTTGGGCAGCCCCAGCATTTT. It encodes CASSYSSVGQPQHF.

This clone came up a few times. The chain carries TRBV23-1 and TRBJ2-7; D may be TRBD1 (5 bases). TRBV23-1 is annotated as an ORF whose role is uncertain. Trimming removed 4 bases from V and 7 bases from J, with 11 bases in between. This CDR3 has 12 residues. The DNA for the CDR3 is TGCGCCAGCAGTCTACTTAAGGGGGAGCAGTACTTC. This encodes CASSLLKGEQYF.

J is TRBJ1-2 and V is TRBV19; 8 bases agree with TRBD1. Unmatched junction bases numbered 5, after V lost 1 base and J lost 4 bases. This CDR3 is 15 amino acids long. Germline V CDR1 and CDR2: LNHDA, SQIVND (reference sequence). CDR3: CASSIGDRGLYGYTF. CDR3 nucleotide sequence: TGTGCCAGTAGTATAGGCGACAGGGGACTCTATGGCTACACCTTC.

The chain is built from TRBV6-5 and TRBJ1-5, with D maybe TRBD1 (5 bases). Germline loops: CDR1 MNHEY, CDR2 SVGAGI. V was trimmed by 5 bases and J by 4 bases, leaving 12 bases between them. The CDR3 has 14 amino acids. CDR3 nucleotides: TGTGCCAGCAGTCCGGGTGAGGGGAATCAGCCCCAGCATTTT. Translated: CASSPGEGNQPQHF.